This T cell receptor (beta chain) comes out of a study of blood T cell repertoires in COVID-19. Study information: The United States, Italy and Spain supplied acute and convalescent COVID-19 samples. Sample material is recorded as cDNA or gDNA derived from T cells, B-cell-depleted T cells, or PBMCs.

Methods used by the authors: Amplified reference gene primers provided the basis for estimating nucleated cell counts. Clones were read by immunoSEQ multiplex PCR, and TCRdb kept only the in-frame ones, dropping some. V, J and clone size reflect that table, while D and trimming were determined from the DNA. The table shows roughly 100,000 clones, with 90% occurring only once. From germline, CDR1 is LGHNA and CDR2 YSLEER. V lost 3 bases to trimming and J lost 7 bases; unmatched junction nucleotides: 4. The CDR3 runs 15 residues. The source is a man aged 50 or older with acute or convalescent COVID-19. The sample comprised peripheral blood. V and J are TRBV4-3 and TRBJ2-1; 12 bases fit TRBD2. CDR3 coding DNA: TGCGCCAGCAGCCACGGACTAGCGGGATTAAATGAGCAGTTCTTC. Residues: CASSHGLAGLNEQFF.